These 8 T cell receptor beta chains came from one sample sequenced in a study of regulatory and conventional T cells in RAG deficiency. The sorted regulatory T cells were CD4+, CD25-high and CD127-low, with genomic DNA sequenced. The repertoire was sequenced with immunoSEQ multiplex PCR; TCRdb's copy has only in-frame clones and lacks some. The sample lists roughly 29,000 clones; 75% to 95% were seen once. The sample was also reused in another study, on regulatory T cells. That paper notes: The primer mix had 52 TRBV and 13 TRBJ primers.

The specimen was Tregs sorted from blood. The origin of the receptors is a human donor in good health.

The genes are TRBV5-1 and TRBJ2-1; tentatively, D is TRBD1 or TRBD2 (5 bases each). Trimming removed 4 bases at V and 5 bases at J, with 13 bases between. The CDR3 runs 14 residues. CDR1 SGHRS and CDR2 YFSETQ come from the germline V gene. CDR3 sequence: CASSKTGTHNEQFF. In DNA, the CDR3 is TGCGCCAGCAGCAAAACCGGGACCCACAATGAGCAGTTCTTC.

V and J are TRBV5-1 and TRBJ1-1, with 8 bases that match TRBD1. Losses at the gene ends were 0 bases for V and 8 bases for J; bases not matched to a gene: 9. The CDR3 sequence is 15 residues long. Germline V gives CDR1 SGHRS, CDR2 YFSETQ. The CDR3 nucleotides read TGCGCCAGCAGCTTGGATCCCGGGACAGGAAGAGAAGCTTTCTTT. Its translation is CASSLDPGTGREAFF.

The chain links TRBV5-1 to TRBJ2-1, with 10 bases identical to TRBD1. The length of the CDR3 is 16 residues. CDR1 is SGHRS and CDR2 is YFSETQ in the germline V gene. J lost 4 bases, V lost 0 bases, and 4 bases had no gene match. This CDR3 is CASSLEGQGGYNEQFF. CDR3 sequence (DNA): TGCGCCAGCAGCTTGGAAGGACAGGGGGGGTACAATGAGCAGTTCTTC. The full variable domain, with the rest looked up from reference TRBV5-1 and TRBJ2-1, is KAGVTQTPRYLIKTRGQQVTLSCSPISGHRSVSWYQQTPGQGLQFLFEYFSETQRNKGNFPGRFSGRQFSNSRSEMNVSTLELGDSALYLCASSLEGQGGYNEQFFGPGTRLTVL.

The genes are TRBV6-5 and TRBJ1-2, with TRBD1 matching 9 bases. V lost 4 bases and J lost 5; bases outside the gene matches: 5. Germline loops: CDR1 MNHEY, CDR2 SVGAGI. The length of the CDR3 is 14 residues. The CDR3 protein is CASSLPGQGYGYTF. DNA for the CDR3: TGTGCCAGCAGTTTACCGGGACAGGGTTATGGCTACACCTTC.

The chain has TRBV6-1 and TRBJ2-3; 10 nucleotides match TRBD1. CDR3 size: 14 residues. Germline CDR1 and CDR2: MNHNS and SASEGT. V lost 6 bases to trimming and J lost 6 bases; unmatched junction nucleotides: 6. CDR3: CASRPGQGTDTQYF. The DNA for the CDR3 is TGTGCCAGCAGGCCGGGACAGGGGACGGATACGCAGTATTTT.

The chain is built from TRBV7-3 and TRBJ1-6; 8 nucleotides agree with TRBD1. Germline loops: CDR1 SGHTA, CDR2 FQGTGA. J lost 8 bases, V lost 5 bases, and 5 bases had no gene match. The CDR3 is made up of 14 amino acids. CDR3 residues: CASSRTGGDSPLHF. DNA for the CDR3: TGTGCCAGCAGCCGAACAGGGGGGGATTCACCCCTCCACTTT.

The chain joins TRBV11-2 to TRBJ2-2; D not resolved. Between the trimmed V and J ends, which lost 8 bases and 0 bases, there was a span of 10 bases. The CDR3 loop spans 14 amino acids. CDR1 is SGHAT, CDR2 FQNNGV, per germline. The CDR3 DNA follows: TGTGCCAGCCGCCCCCAGTCGAACACCGGGGAGCTGTTTTTT. It encodes CASRPQSNTGELFF.

The V gene is TRBV7-9, the J gene TRBJ2-5; TRBD1 matches at 9 bases. The CDR3 sequence is 14 residues long. Germline lookup yields CDR1 SEHNR and CDR2 FQNEAQ (reference sequence). The J segment lost 7 bases and the V segment lost 5 bases, leaving 8 bases of the junction unmatched. In DNA form, the CDR3 reads TGTGCCAGCAGCACCGGACAGGGGCGGGGGACCCAGTACTTC. It is translated as CASSTGQGRGTQYF.